The 25 T cell receptor beta chains listed next were all sequenced from one sample in a study of early T cells in non-severe SARS-CoV-2 infection (dated by TCRdb to about 2021). Library construction relied on 5' RACE. Sequenced using a NextSeq 500. TCRdb handled the public reads itself, with Q25 trimming in fastp and clone calling in MiXCR, and kept productive beta chains. Entries are consolidated by CDR3 protein sequence, retaining the most common genes and DNA. This sample gives 55,000 to 65,000 distinct CDR3 sequences in total; less than 15% of them show up just once. Together, the top ten hold 4.1% of the sample. Sequencing used whole blood, obtained at baseline. The origin of the receptors is an adult who was a healthcare worker with PCR-confirmed SARS-CoV-2 infection or an uninfected control (not recorded which).

V is TRBV19 and J is TRBJ2-5; 8 bases line up with TRBD2. The germline V gene has CDR1 LNHDA and CDR2 SQIVND (reference sequence). This CDR3 has 13 amino acids. The V segment lost 4 bases and the J segment 5 bases; nucleotides outside the gene matches: 3. The CDR3 loop reads CASSTGLGETQYF. CDR3 DNA sequence: TGTGCCAGTAGTACGGGACTAGGTGAGACCCAGTACTTC.

This clonotype was seen a handful of times. The CDR3, as DNA: TGCAGTGCTATCGATCCCGGGACAGGTGGGAAGACCCAGTACTTC. Translated: CSAIDPGTGGKTQYF. The chain couples TRBV20-1 to TRBJ2-5, with 8 bases aligning to TRBD1. V shed 4 bases, J shed 6 bases, and the junction held 13 bases outside the gene matches. CDR1 DFQATT and CDR2 SNEGSKA come from the germline V gene (reference sequence). There are 15 residues in the CDR3.

V and J are TRBV5-8 and TRBJ2-3; 7 bases align to TRBD2. V trimming: 3 bases; J trimming: 6 bases; junction bases outside the gene matches: 13. Germline V gene data show CDR1 as SGHTS and CDR2 as YDEGEE. CDR3 length: 16 amino acids. CDR3 sequence (DNA): TGTGCCAGCAGCTACCCCGGGACTACACCATGGGATACGCAGTATTTT. Protein sequence: CASSYPGTTPWDTQYF.

The CDR3 here is CASSFSGRSNTGELFF. For the CDR3, the DNA is TGTGCCAGCAGTTTTAGCGGGAGGTCGAACACCGGGGAGCTGTTTTTT. V gene TRBV12-3 or TRBV12-4 combines with J gene TRBJ2-2; 10 bases are a match to TRBD2. The V segment lost 3 bases and the J segment 0 bases; nucleotides outside the gene matches: 1. This CDR3 region has 16 residues.

The gene calls are TRBV7-4 and TRBJ2-7; tentatively, D is TRBD2 (6 bases). Trimming took off 3 bases at V and 6 bases at J, with 24 bases between the two ends. The CDR3 length is 17 residues. Germline V lookup: CDR1 SGHVT, CDR2 SQSDAQ. DNA of the CDR3: TGTGCCAGCAGCTTTCTCCTGGGACTCCCTCCTTATGCCGAGCAGTACTTC. Its protein is CASSFLLGLPPYAEQYF.

This clonotype turned up a few times. This chain joins TRBV4-1 and TRBJ1-1; unclear D gene. Trimming removed 0 bases from V and 1 base from J, with 6 bases in between. Germline CDR1 reads MGHRA; CDR2 reads YSYEKL. The length of the CDR3 is 14 residues. CDR3 coding DNA: TGCGCCAGCAGCCAAGATATAGGGAACACTGAAGCTTTCTTT. This codes for CASSQDIGNTEAFF.

This clonotype was seen many times. The chain uses TRBV7-2 and TRBJ2-6, with 9 positions matching TRBD2. CDR3 length: 15 amino acids. In germline, CDR1 is SGHTA, CDR2 FQGNSA. V trimming: 5 bases; J trimming: 2 bases; junction bases outside the gene matches: 1. This chain's CDR3 is CASSQRGAGANVLTF. The CDR3 coding sequence is TGTGCCAGCAGCCAGCGGGGGGCTGGGGCCAACGTCCTGACTTTC.

DNA of the CDR3: TGTGCCAGCAGTAGACAGGATCGAGGCTACACCTTC. Residues: CASSRQDRGYTF. The chain couples TRBV6-6 to TRBJ1-2, with D tentatively TRBD1 (6 bases). Germline CDR1 MNHNY, CDR2 SVGAGI (reference sequence). The CDR3 has 12 amino acids. V was pared by 5 bases and J by 8 bases, with 12 bases between.

This chain links TRBV10-3 with TRBJ2-7, with 8 bases aligning to TRBD2. J lost 2 bases, V lost 6 bases, and 0 bases had no gene match. There are 12 residues in the CDR3. Germline lookup yields CDR1 ENHRY and CDR2 SYGVKD. The CDR3 region is CAISGGAYEQYF. As DNA, the CDR3 is TGTGCCATCAGCGGGGGGGCCTACGAGCAGTACTTC.

This clonotype has just a few counts. This rearrangement joins TRBV20-1 to TRBJ2-7, with 9 bases that match TRBD2. V was clipped by 5 bases and J by 5 bases; unmatched bases: 7. The CDR3 is 13 amino acids. The germline CDR1 and CDR2 sequences are DFQATT and SNEGSKA (reference sequence). CDR3 sequence reads: CSAFVAGVNEQYF. The CDR3 region has the DNA TGCAGTGCTTTCGTAGCGGGAGTGAACGAGCAGTACTTC.

This clonotype was counted a few times. CDR3 DNA: TGTGCCAGCAGTTTTTTCGACGGGGAGCTGTTTTTT. This codes for CASSFFDGELFF. The chain uses TRBV28 and TRBJ2-2, with unresolved D. Looked up from germline, CDR1 is MDHEN and CDR2 is SYDVKM. The CDR3 totals 12 residues. Trimming cost V 3 bases and J 7 bases, with 6 bases left between them.

The rearrangement joins TRBV7-2 to TRBJ2-6; TRBD2 is a possible D gene (7 bases). V was trimmed by 5 bases and J by 1 base, leaving 18 bases between them. The CDR3 runs 18 residues. Germline values: CDR1 SGHTA, CDR2 FQGNSA. CDR3 sequence: CASSPGRGQGSGANVLTF. The CDR3 DNA sequence: TGTGCCAGCAGCCCCGGGCGGGGGCAGGGGTCTGGGGCCAACGTCCTGACTTTC.

This clonotype was seen many times. The J gene is TRBJ1-2, the V gene TRBV12-3 or TRBV12-4, with D tentatively TRBD1 (6 bases). The CDR3 contains 13 residues. V lost 5 bases, J lost 4 bases, and 11 bases lay in between. CDR3 sequence reads: CASSAQGFYGYTF. The CDR3 DNA sequence: TGTGCCAGCAGTGCACAGGGATTCTATGGCTACACCTTC.

The rearrangement uses TRBV9 and TRBJ2-3; TRBD1 matches 7 bases. V trimming: 5 bases; J trimming: 4 bases; junction bases outside the gene matches: 7. The CDR3 has 14 amino acids. Germline CDR1 reads SGDLS; CDR2 reads YYNGEE. CDR3 residues: CASSPTTGADTQYF. CDR3 DNA sequence: TGTGCCAGCAGTCCAACCACAGGGGCAGATACGCAGTATTTT.

At least ten counts were recorded for this clonotype. This sequence joins TRBV2 and TRBJ1-5; TRBD1 matches 8 bases. This CDR3 spans 12 amino acids. Trimming removed 8 bases from V and 6 bases from J; junction bases left unmatched: 3. Per germline, CDR1 SNHLY and CDR2 FYNNEI. CDR3 loop: CASQGAGQPQHF. CDR3 sequence (DNA): TGTGCCAGCCAGGGGGCGGGTCAGCCCCAGCATTTT.

This clonotype was counted ten times or more. CDR3 coding DNA: TGTGCCAGCAGCCGGACGACTAGCGGGGCCGATGAGCAGTTCTTC. Translating gives CASSRTTSGADEQFF. This chain joins TRBV6-2 or TRBV6-3 and TRBJ2-1; 11 nucleotides agree with TRBD2. Germline values: CDR1 MNHEY, CDR2 SVGEGT. The CDR3 consists of 15 residues. Trimming cost V 6 bases and J 8 bases; bases outside gene matches: 9.

In this sample, this clonotype turned up many times. One end of the junction varies from germline; a read error may be responsible. The chain combines TRBV14 with TRBJ2-4; D is possibly TRBD2 (5 bases). This CDR3 comprises 13 residues. Germline V gene data show CDR1 as SGHDN and CDR2 as FVKESK. The chain's CDR3 is CASSQDRGIQPLF. As DNA, the CDR3 is TGTGCCAGCAGCCAAGATAGAGGGATCCAACCCCTTTTC.

This chain uses TRBV27 with TRBJ1-5; possible D gene TRBD1, 5 bases. Trimming left V 6 bases short and J 3 bases short, with 15 bases between. From germline, CDR1 is MNHEY and CDR2 SMNVEV (reference sequence). The CDR3 is 15 amino acids. CDR3 nucleotides: TGTGCCAGCAGGAACAGTGGGGGGACCAATCAGCCCCAGCATTTT. Its translation: CASRNSGGTNQPQHF.

J is TRBJ1-6 and V is TRBV6-2 or TRBV6-3; D gene unclear. V shed 5 bases and J shed 0 bases, with 11 bases lying between them. Germline V gene data show CDR1 as MNHEY and CDR2 as SVGEGT. The CDR3 length is 16 residues. The CDR3 coding sequence is TGTGCCAGCAGTCGACGCTCCGGCTCCTATAATTCACCCCTCCACTTT. Translated: CASSRRSGSYNSPLHF.

The chain combines TRBV7-9 with TRBJ1-1; 7 bases fit TRBD1. CDR1 SEHNR and CDR2 FQNEAQ come from the germline V gene (reference sequence). Unmatched junction bases numbered 19, after V lost 5 bases and J lost 4 bases. The CDR3 has 18 residues. The CDR3 region is CASSQYTDIRQGITEAFF. The CDR3 DNA reads as TGTGCCAGCAGCCAATATACAGACATAAGACAGGGAATCACTGAAGCTTTCTTT.

In this sample, this clonotype turned up a few times. The chain combines TRBV6-6 with TRBJ1-5; TRBD1 aligns across 7 bases. CDR3 length equals 17 residues. The ends lost 6 bases at V and 0 bases at J; junction bases unmatched: 11. The germline gives CDR1 MNHNY, CDR2 SVGAGI (reference sequence). CDR3 residues: CASSPGGGVYSNQPQHF. CDR3 coding DNA: TGTGCCAGCAGCCCAGGGGGAGGGGTATATAGCAATCAGCCCCAGCATTTT.

This clonotype has only a few counts. The V and J genes are TRBV5-1 and TRBJ1-1; 9 positions agree with TRBD1. V dropped 0 bases and J dropped 5; count of bases not matched to a gene: 8. Per the germline V gene, CDR1 is SGHRS and CDR2 is YFSETQ. This CDR3 has 16 amino acids. The CDR3 spells CASSLEVSDRGTEAFF. DNA for the CDR3: TGCGCCAGCAGCTTGGAGGTGTCGGACAGGGGAACTGAAGCTTTCTTT.

Here the CDR3 reads CASRSGTVVTEAFF. CDR3 nucleotides: TGTGCCAGCAGGTCCGGGACAGTGGTCACTGAAGCTTTCTTT. The rearrangement uses TRBV12-3 or TRBV12-4 and TRBJ1-1; TRBD1 agrees at 7 bases. With 6 bases clipped from V and 4 bases from J, the junction kept 8 bases outside the gene matches. The CDR3 sequence is 14 residues long.

The genes are TRBV2 and TRBJ2-2, with D maybe TRBD1 (6 bases). V was trimmed by 4 bases and J by 4 bases, leaving 10 bases between them. CDR1 and CDR2 (germline): SNHLY, FYNNEI. The CDR3 sequence is 14 residues long. The CDR3 region has the DNA TGTGCCAGCAGTGCCGGGACAACCACCGGGGAGCTGTTTTTT. This sequence encodes CASSAGTTTGELFF.

The genes are TRBV30 and TRBJ1-2; D unclear. V lost 3 bases, J lost 4 bases, and 9 bases lay in between. The CDR3 totals 12 residues. Per the germline V gene, CDR1 is GTSNPN and CDR2 is SVGIG (reference sequence). For the CDR3, the DNA is TGTGCCTGGAGGGGGAGGGCCTATGGCTACACCTTC. Its translation is CAWRGRAYGYTF.